Presented here are 21 T cell receptor beta chains from one specimen sequenced in a study of CD8+ T cells in alopecia areata. Sequencing relied on a cDNA template that was reverse transcribed from extracted RNA. Profiled with immunoSEQ multiplex PCR; TCRdb holds only in-frame clones, not every one. Among about 120,000 clones, about 50% were seen once, and the ten largest hold under 12%. The sample taken for sequencing was NKG2D-low CD8+ T cells sorted from blood. The source is a human donor with alopecia areata.

This clone was picked up a small number of times. The chain employs TRBV29-1 and TRBJ2-7; TRBD1 matches at 7 bases. With V trimmed by 1 base and J by 6 bases, 9 bases remained unmatched. CDR3 length: 14 amino acids. Germline CDR1 reads SQVTM; CDR2 reads ANQGSEA. The CDR3 bases are TGCAGCGTTGAAGGTGACAGGGCCGGCACCGAGCAGTACTTC. This sequence encodes CSVEGDRAGTEQYF.

The chain has TRBV4-2 and TRBJ2-7, with 9 bases that match TRBD2. The length of the CDR3 is 16 residues. Germline V CDR1 and CDR2: LGHNA, YNFKEQ. V lost 1 base to trimming and J lost 2 bases; unmatched junction nucleotides: 6. The CDR3 region has the DNA TGTGCCAGCAGCCAAGGGGCTAGCGGGGATGCCTACGAGCAGTACTTC. This codes for CASSQGASGDAYEQYF.

This chain links TRBV29-1 with TRBJ2-7; 9 bases align to TRBD1. With 5 bases clipped from V and 3 bases from J, the junction kept 5 bases outside the gene matches. The germline CDR1 and CDR2 sequences are SQVTM and ANQGSEA. This CDR3 is 13 amino acids long. CDR3 protein: CSVRTGQGYEQYF. The DNA for the CDR3 is TGCAGCGTTAGAACGGGACAGGGCTACGAGCAGTACTTC.

This clone was recorded a few times. This rearrangement joins TRBV7-3 to TRBJ1-3; D gene unclear. Germline V gene lookup returns CDR1 SGHTA and CDR2 FQGTGA. Between the trimmed V and J ends, which lost 3 bases and 3 bases, there was a span of 15 bases. The CDR3 spans 16 residues. The CDR3 sequence: CASSLTGVPFGNTIYF. The CDR3 bases are TGTGCCAGCAGCTTGACGGGAGTCCCTTTTGGAAACACCATATATTTT. Complete variable domain (other parts from reference TRBV7-3 and TRBJ1-3): GAGVSQTPSNKVTEKGKYVELRCDPISGHTALYWYRQSLGQGPEFLIYFQGTGAADDSGLPNDRFFAVRPEGSVSTLKIQRTERGDSAVYLCASSLTGVPFGNTIYFGEGSWLTVV.

This clone was counted between two and nine times. CDR3 sequence reads: CASGLQGKQPQHF. The CDR3, as DNA: TGTGCCAGCGGGTTACAGGGGAAGCAGCCCCAGCATTTT. V gene TRBV28 combines with J gene TRBJ1-5; 7 bases are shared with TRBD1. Germline V CDR1 and CDR2: MDHEN, SYDVKM. The CDR3 covers 13 residues. V lost 8 bases to trimming and J lost 7 bases; unmatched junction nucleotides: 8.

The chain employs TRBV27 and TRBJ1-5; D remains unclear. The V and J ends lost 4 bases and 5 bases respectively, with 6 bases between them. The CDR3 is made up of 12 amino acids. Germline V gene sequence: CDR1 MNHEY, CDR2 SMNVEV (reference sequence). The CDR3 sequence is CASSSTHQPQHF. The DNA for the CDR3 is TGTGCCAGCAGTTCAACCCATCAGCCCCAGCATTTT.

The chain is built from TRBV27 and TRBJ2-2; 10 nucleotides match TRBD1. Germline V gene data show CDR1 as MNHEY and CDR2 as SMNVEV (reference sequence). The ends lost 6 bases at V and 5 bases at J; junction bases unmatched: 6. The CDR3 spans 15 residues. The CDR3 bases are TGTGCCAGCAGGCGACAGGGGGCGGATACCGGGGAGCTGTTTTTT. It codes for CASRRQGADTGELFF.

This clone was detected a few times. The CDR3 coding sequence is TGCAGCGTCTTAGCGGGAGACGTTATCGAGCAGTACTTC. Translation gives CSVLAGDVIEQYF. The V gene is TRBV29-1, the J gene TRBJ2-7; TRBD2 matches at 9 bases. The CDR3 covers 13 residues. Losses at the gene ends were 6 bases for V and 6 bases for J; bases not matched to a gene: 9. Germline V CDR1 and CDR2: SQVTM, ANQGSEA.

This chain joins TRBV27 and TRBJ2-7, with 10 bases matching TRBD2. The CDR3 spans 15 residues. CDR1 and CDR2 from the germline V gene are MNHEY and SMNVEV (reference sequence). Unmatched junction bases numbered 2, after V lost 0 bases and J lost 3 bases. The CDR3, as DNA: TGTGCCAGCAGTTTATCTGGGACTAGCGACTACGAGCAGTACTTC. Amino acid sequence: CASSLSGTSDYEQYF.

This rearrangement joins TRBV29-1 to TRBJ2-3, with 7 nucleotides matching TRBD1. The CDR3 spans 14 residues. Germline V gives CDR1 SQVTM, CDR2 ANQGSEA. After removal of 4 bases from V and 4 bases from J, the junction contained 8 bases not matched to a gene. CDR3 sequence: CSVGTARGPDTQYF. In DNA, the CDR3 is TGCAGCGTTGGGACAGCAAGGGGGCCAGATACGCAGTATTTT.

This chain links TRBV29-1 with TRBJ1-1, with D uncertain. Germline CDR1 reads SQVTM; CDR2 reads ANQGSEA. V dropped 6 bases and J dropped 3 bases, with 14 bases sitting between them. The CDR3 covers 13 residues. The CDR3 reads CSVPSPKDTEAFF. The CDR3 DNA reads as TGCAGCGTCCCCTCCCCGAAGGACACTGAAGCTTTCTTT.

V is TRBV11-2 and J is TRBJ2-3; no clear D gene. The CDR3 sequence is 12 residues long. Deletions cut 5 bases from V and 6 bases from J, with 9 bases between. Germline values: CDR1 SGHAT, CDR2 FQNNGV. The CDR3 DNA follows: TGTGCCAGCAGCGATTTTTTGGATACGCAGTATTTT. It yields the protein CASSDFLDTQYF. The variable domain in full, completed from reference TRBV11-2 and TRBJ2-3, reads EAGVAQSPRYKIIEKRQSVAFWCNPISGHATLYWYQQILGQGPKLLIQFQNNGVVDDSQLPKDRFSAERLKGVDSTLKIQPAKLEDSAVYLCASSDFLDTQYFGPGTRLTVL.

A remark on this clone: The sample carries other DNA sequences with the same CDR3. V gene TRBV29-1 combines with J gene TRBJ1-1; a weak D match, TRBD1 (6 bases). Trimming took 6 bases from V and 1 from J, leaving 9 bases between them. This CDR3 region has 12 residues. CDR1 is SQVTM, CDR2 ANQGSEA, per germline. CDR3 coding DNA: TGCAGCGTCCCGGGACAGAACACTGAAGCTTTCTTT. This sequence encodes CSVPGQNTEAFF.

The rearrangement joins TRBV23-1 to TRBJ2-7; D is possibly TRBD1 (6 bases). TRBV23-1 is marked as an open reading frame, function uncertain. V was clipped by 7 bases and J by 4 bases, with 11 bases between them. The CDR3 extends over 12 amino acids. The CDR3 DNA follows: TGCGCCAGCAAGGACAGATTGTACGAGCAGTACTTC. Translation: CASKDRLYEQYF.

In this sample, this clone turned up a few times. This rearrangement joins TRBV7-9 to TRBJ2-1; D remains ambiguous. Germline V lookup: CDR1 SEHNR, CDR2 FQNEAQ (reference sequence). The CDR3 length is 15 residues. Trimming stripped 2 bases from V and 0 bases from J, with 8 bases between. Here the CDR3 reads CASSLTFVSYNEQFF. In DNA, the CDR3 is TGTGCCAGCAGCTTAACGTTCGTCTCCTACAATGAGCAGTTCTTC. Drawing the rest from reference TRBV7-9 and TRBJ2-1, the complete variable domain is DTGVSQNPRHKITKRGQNVTFRCDPISEHNRLYWYRQTLGQGPEFLTYFQNEAQLEKSRLLSDRFSAERPKGSFSTLEIQRTEQGDSAMYLCASSLTFVSYNEQFFGPGTRLTVL.

This clone has only a few counts. The CDR3 protein is CSVDQGSSEAFF. Written as DNA, the CDR3 is TGCAGCGTTGATCAGGGATCTTCAGAAGCTTTCTTT. This rearrangement joins TRBV29-1 to TRBJ1-1; maybe TRBD1 (5 bases). CDR3 length: 12 amino acids. Trimming removed 3 bases from V and 8 bases from J, with 13 bases in between. The germline CDR1 and CDR2 sequences are SQVTM and ANQGSEA.

This CDR3 is CAWRLQGNNEQFF. As DNA, the CDR3 is TGTGCCTGGAGGTTGCAGGGAAACAATGAGCAGTTCTTC. This chain connects TRBV30 to TRBJ2-1; D might be TRBD1 (5 bases). Per germline, CDR1 GTSNPN and CDR2 SVGIG (reference sequence). This CDR3 has 13 residues. Trimming removed 3 bases from V and 5 bases from J, with 11 bases in between.

The rearrangement joins TRBV2 to TRBJ1-1, with 9 nucleotides matching TRBD1. The V segment lost 6 bases and the J segment 3 bases; nucleotides outside the gene matches: 2. This CDR3 is built from 13 residues. Germline CDR1 is SNHLY and CDR2 is FYNNEI. This chain's CDR3 is CASRWDRDTEAFF. In DNA, the CDR3 is TGTGCCAGCAGATGGGACAGGGACACTGAAGCTTTCTTT.

The gene calls are TRBV29-1 and TRBJ2-3; a weak D match, TRBD1 (6 bases). The CDR3 extends over 10 amino acids. V lost 4 bases to trimming and J lost 10 bases, with 9 bases between them. Germline V gives CDR1 SQVTM, CDR2 ANQGSEA. The CDR3, as DNA: TGCAGCGTTGTCTCAGGGGCGCAGTATTTT. Its protein product is CSVVSGAQYF.

Remarks on this clone: This sample includes further DNA sequences coding for the same CDR3. CDR3 sequence: CASSLGNQPQHF. DNA of the CDR3: TGTGCCAGCAGTCTGGGCAATCAGCCCCAGCATTTT. The genes are TRBV5-6 and TRBJ1-5; D uncertain. V lost 5 bases, J lost 2 bases, and 5 bases lay in between. CDR1 is SGHDT, CDR2 YYEEEE, per germline. This CDR3 region has 12 residues. Supplemented by reference TRBV5-6 and TRBJ1-5, the full variable domain reads DAGVTQSPTHLIKTRGQQVTLRCSPKSGHDTVSWYQQALGQGPQFIFQYYEEEERQRGNFPDRFSGHQFPNYSSELNVNALLLGDSALYLCASSLGNQPQHFGDGTRLSIL.

The genes are TRBV2 and TRBJ2-7, with TRBD1 matching 10 bases. Germline CDR1 SNHLY, CDR2 FYNNEI. V lost 3 bases, J lost 4 bases, and 3 bases stayed unmatched. The CDR3 extends over 14 amino acids. As DNA, the CDR3 is TGTGCCAGCAGTGAGACAGGGGGCGGTTACGAGCAGTACTTC. Protein: CASSETGGGYEQYF.